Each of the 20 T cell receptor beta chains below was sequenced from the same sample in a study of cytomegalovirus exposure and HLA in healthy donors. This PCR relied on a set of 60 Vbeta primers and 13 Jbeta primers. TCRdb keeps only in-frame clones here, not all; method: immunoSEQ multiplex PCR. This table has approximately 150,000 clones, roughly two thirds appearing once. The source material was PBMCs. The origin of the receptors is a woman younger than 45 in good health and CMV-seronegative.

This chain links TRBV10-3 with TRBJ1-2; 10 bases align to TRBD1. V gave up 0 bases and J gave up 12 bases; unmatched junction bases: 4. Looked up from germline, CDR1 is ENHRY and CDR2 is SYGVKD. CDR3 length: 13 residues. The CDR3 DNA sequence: TGTGCCATCAGTGAGTCGGGGACAGGGGTGGACACCTTC. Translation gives CAISESGTGVDTF.

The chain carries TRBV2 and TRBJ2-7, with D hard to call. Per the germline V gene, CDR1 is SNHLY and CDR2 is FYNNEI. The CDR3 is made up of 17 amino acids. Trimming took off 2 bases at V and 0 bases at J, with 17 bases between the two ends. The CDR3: CASSEWSPFKSSYEQYF. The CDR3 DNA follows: TGTGCCAGCAGTGAATGGTCTCCCTTTAAGAGCTCCTACGAGCAGTACTTC. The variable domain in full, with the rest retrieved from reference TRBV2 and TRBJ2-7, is EPEVTQTPSHQVTQMGQEVILRCVPISNHLYFYWYRQILGQKVEFLVSFYNNEISEKSEIFDDQFSVERPDGSNFTLKIRSTKLEDSAMYFCASSEWSPFKSSYEQYFGPGTRLTVT.

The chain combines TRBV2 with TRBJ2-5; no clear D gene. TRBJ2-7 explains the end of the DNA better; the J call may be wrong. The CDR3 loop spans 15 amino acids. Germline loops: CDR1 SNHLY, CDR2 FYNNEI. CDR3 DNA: TGTGCCAGCACCCTATATGACTTTTCCTCCTACGAGCAGTACTTC. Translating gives CASTLYDFSSYEQYF.

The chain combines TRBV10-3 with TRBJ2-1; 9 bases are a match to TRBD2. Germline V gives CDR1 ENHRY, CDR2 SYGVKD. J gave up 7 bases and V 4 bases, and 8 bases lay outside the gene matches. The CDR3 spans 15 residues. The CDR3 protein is CAISVTRGGGNEQFF. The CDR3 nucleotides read TGTGCCATCAGTGTCACTCGCGGGGGGGGGAATGAGCAGTTCTTC.

The CDR3 here is CAWTGGYSPLHF. The CDR3 DNA follows: TGTGCCTGGACTGGGGGGTATTCACCCCTCCACTTT. The rearrangement links TRBV30 to TRBJ1-6, with D possibly being TRBD1 (5 bases). CDR3 size: 12 residues. The V and J ends lost 4 bases and 8 bases respectively, with 9 bases between them. Germline V gene data show CDR1 as GTSNPN and CDR2 as SVGIG (reference sequence). The variable domain in full, with the rest retrieved from reference TRBV30 and TRBJ1-6, is SQTIHQWPATLVQPVGSPLSLECTVEGTSNPNLYWYRQAAGRGLQLLFYSVGIGQISSEVPQNLSASRPQDRQFILSSKKLLLSDSGFYLCAWTGGYSPLHFGNGTRLTVT.

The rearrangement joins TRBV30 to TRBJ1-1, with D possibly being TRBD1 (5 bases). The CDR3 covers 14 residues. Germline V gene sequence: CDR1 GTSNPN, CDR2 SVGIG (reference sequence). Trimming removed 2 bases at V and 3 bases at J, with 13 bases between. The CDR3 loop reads CAWSRRWGDTEAFF. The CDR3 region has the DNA TGTGCCTGGAGTCGTCGATGGGGGGACACTGAAGCTTTCTTT.

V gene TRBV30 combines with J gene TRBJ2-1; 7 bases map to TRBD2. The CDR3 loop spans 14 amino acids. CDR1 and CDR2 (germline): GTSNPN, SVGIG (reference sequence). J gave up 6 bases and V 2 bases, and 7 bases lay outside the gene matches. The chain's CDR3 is CAWSWVSGGNEQFF. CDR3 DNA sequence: TGTGCCTGGAGTTGGGTCTCGGGGGGCAATGAGCAGTTCTTC.

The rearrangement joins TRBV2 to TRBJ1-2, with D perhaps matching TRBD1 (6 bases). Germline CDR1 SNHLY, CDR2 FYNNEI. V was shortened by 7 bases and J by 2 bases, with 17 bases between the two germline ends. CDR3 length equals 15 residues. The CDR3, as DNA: TGTGCCAGCACACCCCGGGGGGCGCACAACTATGGCTACACCTTC. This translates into CASTPRGAHNYGYTF.

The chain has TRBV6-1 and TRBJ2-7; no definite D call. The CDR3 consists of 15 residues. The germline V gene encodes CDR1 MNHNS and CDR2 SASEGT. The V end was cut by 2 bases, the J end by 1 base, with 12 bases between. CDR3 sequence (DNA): TGTGCCAGCAGTGAATGGAGTGACCGATCCTACGAGCAGTACTTC. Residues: CASSEWSDRSYEQYF.

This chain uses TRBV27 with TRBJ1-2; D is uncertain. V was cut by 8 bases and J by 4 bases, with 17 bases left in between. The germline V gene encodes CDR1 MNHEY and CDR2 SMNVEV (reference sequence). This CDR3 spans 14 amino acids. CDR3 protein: CASSPLASSYGYTF. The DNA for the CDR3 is TGTGCCAGCTCCCCTCTCGCAAGCTCCTATGGCTACACCTTC.

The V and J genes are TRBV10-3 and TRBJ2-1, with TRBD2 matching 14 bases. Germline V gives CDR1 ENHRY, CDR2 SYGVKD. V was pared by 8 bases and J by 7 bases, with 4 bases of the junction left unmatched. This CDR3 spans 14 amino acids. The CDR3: CAIETSGRANEQFF. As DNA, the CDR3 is TGTGCCATCGAGACTAGCGGGAGGGCAAATGAGCAGTTCTTC.

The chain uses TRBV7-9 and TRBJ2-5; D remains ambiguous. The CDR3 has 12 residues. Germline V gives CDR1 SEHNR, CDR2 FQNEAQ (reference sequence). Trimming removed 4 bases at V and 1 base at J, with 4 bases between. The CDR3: CASSYIQETQYF. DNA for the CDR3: TGTGCCAGCAGCTACATCCAAGAGACCCAGTACTTC.

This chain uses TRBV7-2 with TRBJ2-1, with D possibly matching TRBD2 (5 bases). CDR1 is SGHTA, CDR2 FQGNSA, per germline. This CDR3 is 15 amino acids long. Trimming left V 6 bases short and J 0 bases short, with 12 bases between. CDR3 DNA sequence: TGTGCCAGCAGGGGAGACCCCGGCTCCTACAATGAGCAGTTCTTC. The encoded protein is CASRGDPGSYNEQFF.

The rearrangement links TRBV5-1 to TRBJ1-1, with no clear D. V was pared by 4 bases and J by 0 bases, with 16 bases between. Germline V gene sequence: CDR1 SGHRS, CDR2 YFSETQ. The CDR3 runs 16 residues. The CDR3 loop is CASSPSGLAMNTEAFF. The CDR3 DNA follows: TGCGCCAGCAGCCCCAGCGGGTTGGCCATGAACACTGAAGCTTTCTTT. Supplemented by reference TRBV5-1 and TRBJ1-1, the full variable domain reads KAGVTQTPRYLIKTRGQQVTLSCSPISGHRSVSWYQQTPGQGLQFLFEYFSETQRNKGNFPGRFSGRQFSNSRSEMNVSTLELGDSALYLCASSPSGLAMNTEAFFGQGTRLTVV.

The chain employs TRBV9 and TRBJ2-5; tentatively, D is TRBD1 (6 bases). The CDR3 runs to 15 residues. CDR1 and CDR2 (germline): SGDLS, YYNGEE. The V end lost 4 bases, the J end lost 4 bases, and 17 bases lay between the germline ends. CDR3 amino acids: CASSILPEGVETQYF. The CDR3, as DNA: TGTGCCAGCAGCATCCTCCCCGAGGGGGTAGAGACCCAGTACTTC.

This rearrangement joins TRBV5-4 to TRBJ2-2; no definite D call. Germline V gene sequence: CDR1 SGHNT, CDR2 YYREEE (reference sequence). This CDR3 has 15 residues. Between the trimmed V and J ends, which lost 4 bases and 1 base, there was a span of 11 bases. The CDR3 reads CASSPVAGNTGELFF. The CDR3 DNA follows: TGTGCCAGCAGCCCTGTGGCAGGGAACACCGGGGAGCTGTTTTTT.

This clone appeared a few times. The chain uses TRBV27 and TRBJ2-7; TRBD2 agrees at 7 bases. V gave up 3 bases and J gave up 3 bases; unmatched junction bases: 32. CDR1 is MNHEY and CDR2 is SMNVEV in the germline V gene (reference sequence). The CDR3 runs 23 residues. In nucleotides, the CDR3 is TGTGCCAGCAGTTTCCCTCGCCCCACCGGGGGGTGGGGAGTTTGCGGGAGTCTCTACGAGCAGTACTTC. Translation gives CASSFPRPTGGWGVCGSLYEQYF.

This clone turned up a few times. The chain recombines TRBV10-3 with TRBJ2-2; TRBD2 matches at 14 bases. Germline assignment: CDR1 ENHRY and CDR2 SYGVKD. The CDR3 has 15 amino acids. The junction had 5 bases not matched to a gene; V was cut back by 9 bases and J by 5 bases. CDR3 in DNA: TGTGCCATATCGGGACTAGCGGGAGTTACCGGGGAGCTGTTTTTT. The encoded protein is CAISGLAGVTGELFF.

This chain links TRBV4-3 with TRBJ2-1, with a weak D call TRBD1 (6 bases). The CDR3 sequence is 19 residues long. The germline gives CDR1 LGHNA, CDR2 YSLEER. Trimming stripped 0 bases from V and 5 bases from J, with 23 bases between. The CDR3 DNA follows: TGCGCCAGCAGCCAAGACTTTAAGGCGTACAGGGCAAGGGACAATGAGCAGTTCTTC. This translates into CASSQDFKAYRARDNEQFF.

The CDR3 loop reads CASSPGRVMSETQYF. DNA of the CDR3: TGTGCCAGCAGCCCCGGGAGGGTGATGAGTGAGACCCAGTACTTC. The rearrangement links TRBV4-2 to TRBJ2-5; 8 bases fit TRBD2. The CDR3 consists of 15 residues. Germline values: CDR1 LGHNA, CDR2 YNFKEQ. Losses at the gene ends were 4 bases for V and 5 bases for J; bases not matched to a gene: 9.